The source of this TCR beta chain is a study of T-cell reconstitution after alpha-beta-depleted transplantation in children. Trimming stripped 7 bases from V and 3 bases from J, with 16 bases between. The CDR3 spans 15 residues. Germline V gene data show CDR1 as MDHEN and CDR2 as SYDVKM. TCRbeta library preparation incorporated unique molecular identifiers. TCRdb ran MiXCR on the PCR reads and lists one entry per CDR3 protein. The data show some 400,000 distinct CDR3 sequences, over 20% seen once. Sample: PBMCs from the stem cell graft donor, taken from the stem cell graft. The chain employs TRBV28 and TRBJ1-5, with D hard to call. The receptor comes from a human donor who donated a stem cell graft to a child with acute myeloid leukemia. The CDR3 sequence is CASISWQRDNQPQHF. The CDR3 DNA is TGTGCCAGCATCTCCTGGCAGAGAGACAATCAGCCCCAGCATTTT.